One and the same sample provided the 31 T cell receptor beta chains below, sequenced in a study of identical twins. From the 5' RACE reads, TCRdb called clonotypes with MiXCR, one entry per CDR3 protein. The sample yields about 1.7 million distinct CDR3 sequences, 32% seen once. The specimen sequenced was cord blood. The receptor set was obtained from a newborn girl in good health.

The CDR3, as DNA: TGTGCCAGCAGCTTGGTCCGGGTAGCTAATGAAAAACTGTTTTTT. It codes for CASSLVRVANEKLFF. The chain is built from TRBV7-2 and TRBJ1-4, with D uncertain. In germline, CDR1 is SGHTA, CDR2 FQGNSA. The CDR3 contains 15 residues. Between the trimmed V and J ends, which lost 3 bases and 3 bases, there was a span of 11 bases.

This clonotype was recorded only once. A read error may explain this, as a much larger clone is one base away. J is TRBJ2-7 and V is TRBV12-3 or TRBV12-4; D might be TRBD2 (6 bases). The CDR3 is 14 residues long. V shed 4 bases and J shed 7 bases, with 17 bases lying between them. CDR3 sequence reads: CASSYSEAGYEQYF. In nucleotides, the CDR3 is TGTGCCAGCAGTTATTCCGAGGCGGGGTATGAGCAGTACTTC.

The J gene is TRBJ1-2, the V gene TRBV2; 7 bases line up with TRBD1. Per germline, CDR1 SNHLY and CDR2 FYNNEI. The CDR3 is made up of 14 amino acids. The ends lost 7 bases at V and 2 bases at J; junction bases unmatched: 7. The chain's CDR3 is CASKAGGQNYGYTF. CDR3 in DNA: TGTGCCAGCAAAGCAGGGGGACAGAACTATGGCTACACCTTC.

This sequence joins TRBV28 and TRBJ1-6; D unclear. Germline V gene sequence: CDR1 MDHEN, CDR2 SYDVKM. V lost 3 bases to trimming and J lost 2 bases, with 11 bases between them. The CDR3 is 16 residues long. CDR3 sequence (DNA): TGTGCCAGCAGTTTGGCTCCCATAACCTATAATTCACCCCTCCACTTT. This encodes CASSLAPITYNSPLHF.

The chain has TRBV7-8 and TRBJ1-5; 9 bases are shared with TRBD1. Germline CDR1 and CDR2: SGHVS and FQNEAQ. The CDR3 covers 16 residues. Trimming took 2 bases from V and 4 from J; bases not matched to a gene: 6. Written as DNA, the CDR3 is TGTGCCAGCAGCTTAAAGACAGGGGGGATGAATCAGCCCCAGCATTTT. It encodes CASSLKTGGMNQPQHF.

The V call is TRBV4-2, the J call TRBJ2-1; either TRBD1 or TRBD2 may supply D (6 bases each). CDR1 is LGHNA and CDR2 is YNFKEQ in the germline V gene. This CDR3 contains 16 residues. V shed 1 base and J shed 4 bases, with 14 bases lying between them. Here the CDR3 reads CASSQASGGGYNEQFF. The CDR3 DNA follows: TGTGCCAGCAGCCAAGCGTCCGGGGGCGGATACAATGAGCAGTTCTTC.

The J gene is TRBJ2-1, the V gene TRBV27; TRBD1 matches at 10 bases. After removal of 4 bases from V and 10 bases from J, the junction contained 4 bases not matched to a gene. Germline CDR1 reads MNHEY; CDR2 reads SMNVEV (reference sequence). The CDR3 runs to 13 residues. In DNA, the CDR3 is TGTGCCAGCAGTTGGGACAGGGGTTACGAGCAGTTCTTC. It specifies CASSWDRGYEQFF.

This chain uses TRBV11-2 with TRBJ1-1; 7 nucleotides align to TRBD1. The CDR3 has 15 residues. Looked up from germline, CDR1 is SGHAT and CDR2 is FQNNGV. J was trimmed by 4 bases and V by 8 bases; bases with no gene match: 13. CDR3 amino acids: CASGYRTGEGTEAFF. DNA of the CDR3: TGTGCCAGCGGATACCGTACAGGGGAGGGCACTGAAGCTTTCTTT.

This clonotype was seen many times. The J gene is TRBJ2-3, the V gene TRBV10-3, with D unclear. V lost 6 bases and J lost 3, with 10 bases in between. Germline V lookup: CDR1 ENHRY, CDR2 SYGVKD. The CDR3 has 13 residues. As DNA, the CDR3 is TGTGCCATCAGCCCCGGCCGGACAGATACGCAGTATTTT. This translates into CAISPGRTDTQYF.

This chain connects TRBV7-9 to TRBJ1-2, with a possible D match to TRBD1 (5 bases). The germline CDR1 and CDR2 sequences are SEHNR and FQNEAQ (reference sequence). There are 15 residues in the CDR3. The germline V and J ends were trimmed by 5 bases and 0 bases, with 13 bases remaining between them. CDR3 coding DNA: TGTGCCAGCAGCCCGACAGCTCATGCTAACTATGGCTACACCTTC. It specifies CASSPTAHANYGYTF. Drawing the rest from reference TRBV7-9 and TRBJ1-2, the complete variable domain is DTGVSQNPRHKITKRGQNVTFRCDPISEHNRLYWYRQTLGQGPEFLTYFQNEAQLEKSRLLSDRFSAERPKGSFSTLEIQRTEQGDSAMYLCASSPTAHANYGYTFGSGTRLTVV.

This clonotype was picked up a small number of times. CDR3 sequence reads: CASSLAPAGVSQYF. CDR3 bases: TGTGCCAGCAGTTTAGCTCCCGCTGGGGTGTCGCAGTATTTT. This rearrangement joins TRBV28 to TRBJ2-3; the D is unclear. V was shortened by 2 bases and J by 10 bases, with 16 bases between the two germline ends. From germline, CDR1 is MDHEN and CDR2 SYDVKM. The CDR3 has 14 residues.

Only a few counts were recorded for this clonotype. The DNA of the CDR3 is TGTGCCAGCACGGCTAGCCATGAGCAGTTCTTC. It encodes CASTASHEQFF. The gene calls are TRBV2 and TRBJ2-1, with a tentative D call TRBD2 (5 bases). V dropped 7 bases and J dropped 8 bases, with 9 bases sitting between them. Germline V gives CDR1 SNHLY, CDR2 FYNNEI. CDR3 length: 11 amino acids.

This clonotype has a handful of counts. This chain connects TRBV12-3 or TRBV12-4 to TRBJ2-2; 7 bases agree with TRBD2. After removal of 4 bases from V and 5 bases from J, the junction contained 7 bases not matched to a gene. The CDR3 length is 15 residues. CDR3 bases: TGTGCCAGCAGTTGGGGACCAGCGGGGACCGGGGAGCTGTTTTTT. As protein: CASSWGPAGTGELFF.

This clonotype turned up a few times. The rearrangement links TRBV7-6 to TRBJ2-1, with 10 positions matching TRBD2. Germline CDR1 and CDR2: SGHVS and FNYEAQ. V lost 0 bases to trimming and J lost 6 bases; unmatched junction nucleotides: 8. The CDR3 has 17 amino acids. CDR3 protein: CASSLAYRASGGNEQFF. The CDR3 DNA reads TGTGCCAGCAGCTTAGCGTATCGGGCTAGCGGGGGCAATGAGCAGTTCTTC.

A few counts support this clonotype. The CDR3 spells CASSLTGQSSYEQYF. In DNA, the CDR3 is TGTGCCAGCAGCTTAACGGGACAGAGCTCCTACGAGCAGTACTTC. This sequence joins TRBV7-9 and TRBJ2-7; 7 bases are shared with TRBD1. This CDR3 region has 15 residues. Germline lookup yields CDR1 SEHNR and CDR2 FQNEAQ (reference sequence). Trimming removed 2 bases from V and 0 bases from J; junction bases left unmatched: 4.

This clonotype was seen many times. V is TRBV18 and J is TRBJ2-3, with 7 bases that match TRBD1. The CDR3 length is 14 residues. Germline lookup yields CDR1 KGHSH and CDR2 LQKENI. J was trimmed by 3 bases and V by 8 bases; bases with no gene match: 8. The CDR3 nucleotides are TGTGCCAGCAGCCCGCGACAGGGAACAGATACGCAGTATTTT. Its translation is CASSPRQGTDTQYF.

This clonotype has a handful of counts. This sequence joins TRBV6-5 and TRBJ1-2, with 7 bases lining up with TRBD1. Germline V gene data show CDR1 as MNHEY and CDR2 as SVGAGI. The length of the CDR3 is 15 residues. Trimming cost V 5 bases and J 4 bases; bases outside gene matches: 10. CDR3 loop: CASSPQGGLSYGYTF. The CDR3, as DNA: TGTGCCAGCAGTCCCCAGGGGGGGCTATCCTATGGCTACACCTTC.

The chain joins TRBV19 to TRBJ2-1, with TRBD2 matching over 14 bases. The CDR3 is 18 residues long. With 7 bases clipped from V and 9 bases from J, the junction kept 17 bases outside the gene matches. Germline CDR1 and CDR2: LNHDA and SQIVND (reference sequence). CDR3 coding DNA: TGTGCCAGTAATTGGGGACTAGCGGGAGACCTCCCTCCGTCTGAGCAGTTCTTC. Translating gives CASNWGLAGDLPPSEQFF. Full variable domain (missing parts from reference TRBV19 and TRBJ2-1): DGGITQSPKYLFRKEGQNVTLSCEQNLNHDAMYWYRQDPGQGLRLIYYSQIVNDFQKGDIAEGYSVSREKKESFPLTVTSAQKNPTAFYLCASNWGLAGDLPPSEQFFGPGTRLTVL.

This sequence joins TRBV28 and TRBJ1-6, with D possibly matching TRBD1 (5 bases). CDR1 is MDHEN and CDR2 is SYDVKM in the germline V gene. Trimming stripped 2 bases from V and 8 bases from J, with 10 bases between. CDR3 size: 14 residues. CDR3 sequence (DNA): TGTGCCAGCAGTTTACAATGGGGGTATTCACCCCTCCACTTT. Translation: CASSLQWGYSPLHF.

V gene TRBV20-1 combines with J gene TRBJ2-1; D unresolved. V lost 5 bases to trimming and J lost 8 bases, with 13 bases between them. The CDR3 is made up of 12 amino acids. CDR1 and CDR2 (germline): DFQATT, SNEGSKA (reference sequence). CDR3 sequence: CSAPDRVDEQFF. CDR3 nucleotide sequence: TGCAGTGCTCCCGACCGTGTTGATGAGCAGTTCTTC.

The J gene is TRBJ1-1, the V gene TRBV30; D ambiguous. V lost 2 bases to trimming and J lost 0 bases, with 16 bases between them. CDR3 length: 16 residues. Germline lookup yields CDR1 GTSNPN and CDR2 SVGIG (reference sequence). CDR3 nucleotides: TGTGCCTGGAGTCGTTGGCGGGGTCTGTTGAACACTGAAGCTTTCTTT. It yields the protein CAWSRWRGLLNTEAFF. Filled out from reference TRBV30 and TRBJ1-1, the complete variable domain reads SQTIHQWPATLVQPVGSPLSLECTVEGTSNPNLYWYRQAAGRGLQLLFYSVGIGQISSEVPQNLSASRPQDRQFILSSKKLLLSDSGFYLCAWSRWRGLLNTEAFFGQGTRLTVV.

This clonotype was recorded a few times. The J gene is TRBJ1-1, the V gene TRBV6-1; 7 nucleotides align to TRBD1. Germline V lookup: CDR1 MNHNS, CDR2 SASEGT. V trimming: 8 bases; J trimming: 1 base; junction bases outside the gene matches: 7. The CDR3 loop spans 14 amino acids. CDR3 sequence reads: CASLEYRGNTEAFF. The CDR3 DNA follows: TGTGCCAGCCTTGAGTACAGGGGGAACACTGAAGCTTTCTTT.

The V gene is TRBV24-1, the J gene TRBJ2-1; D uncertain. CDR1 and CDR2 from the germline V gene are KGHDR and SFDVKD. CDR3 length: 13 amino acids. The germline V and J ends were trimmed by 3 bases and 3 bases, with 5 bases remaining between them. The CDR3 bases are TGTGCCACCAGTGATCCGGACTACAATGAGCAGTTCTTC. This codes for CATSDPDYNEQFF.

Only a few counts were recorded for this clonotype. CDR3 nucleotides: TGTGCCAGCAGCACCACGCCGACAGGGCACGGGGAGCTGTTTTTT. It yields the protein CASSTTPTGHGELFF. The chain is built from TRBV6-5 and TRBJ2-2, with 7 bases that match TRBD1. This CDR3 contains 15 residues. The V gene end was trimmed by 6 bases and the J gene end by 7 bases; junction bases not matched to a gene: 11. The V gene's germline CDR1 is MNHEY and CDR2 SVGAGI.

This clonotype was seen just once. CDR3 nucleotide sequence: TGCGCCAGCAGCCAACCCAGGACTAGCGGGGGTACGCAGTATTTT. Translated, it gives CASSQPRTSGGTQYF. The chain recombines TRBV4-1 with TRBJ2-3, with 13 bases matching TRBD2. Losses at the gene ends were 2 bases for V and 8 bases for J; bases not matched to a gene: 4. The germline gives CDR1 MGHRA, CDR2 YSYEKL. The CDR3 extends over 15 amino acids.

The rearrangement links TRBV6-5 to TRBJ2-2; 14 bases map to TRBD2. Trimming took 6 bases from V and 5 from J; bases not matched to a gene: 5. This CDR3 region has 16 residues. Germline assignment: CDR1 MNHEY and CDR2 SVGAGI. CDR3 sequence: CASRSTSGRGTGELFF. Written as DNA, the CDR3 is TGTGCCAGCAGGTCGACTAGCGGGAGGGGAACCGGGGAGCTGTTTTTT.

V gene TRBV6-6 combines with J gene TRBJ2-1; D might be TRBD2 (7 bases). The CDR3 is made up of 15 amino acids. Germline V gene data show CDR1 as MNHNY and CDR2 as SVGAGI (reference sequence). V gave up 3 bases and J gave up 10 bases, with 19 bases separating them. CDR3 amino acids: CASSYMGGGLYEQFF. DNA of the CDR3: TGTGCCAGCAGTTATATGGGGGGGGGCCTCTACGAGCAGTTCTTC.

A note on this clonotype: A junction boundary mismatches the germline segment, possibly from a read error. The V and J genes are TRBV12-3 or TRBV12-4 and TRBJ2-1; TRBD2 is a possible D gene (6 bases). This CDR3 is built from 17 residues. This CDR3 is CASSFALLAHTYDEQFF. DNA of the CDR3: TGTGCCAGCAGCTTCGCCCTACTAGCTCATACCTACGATGAGCAGTTCTTC.

This clonotype has at least ten counts. The chain carries TRBV14 and TRBJ2-5; no firm D call. Germline V lookup: CDR1 SGHDN, CDR2 FVKESK. V was pared by 0 bases and J by 5 bases, with 7 bases between. This CDR3 has 13 amino acids. In DNA, the CDR3 is TGTGCCAGCAGCCAAGAGTCTAGGGAGACCCAGTACTTC. It encodes CASSQESRETQYF.

The table lists this clonotype with many counts. This chain links TRBV12-3 or TRBV12-4 with TRBJ2-7, with 9 positions matching TRBD2. The CDR3 runs 15 residues. The junction had 7 bases not matched to a gene; V was cut back by 7 bases and J by 0 bases. DNA of the CDR3: TGTGCCAGCAATCCGGGACTAGCAACCTCCTACGAGCAGTACTTC. Translating gives CASNPGLATSYEQYF.

V is TRBV7-2 and J is TRBJ2-3; TRBD2 matches at 11 bases. Trimming took 0 bases from V and 5 from J; bases not matched to a gene: 1. The germline V gene encodes CDR1 SGHTA and CDR2 FQGNSA. This CDR3 has 15 residues. Here the CDR3 DNA reads TGTGCCAGCAGCTTAGCGGGACTAGCGGAAGATACGCAGTATTTT. It encodes CASSLAGLAEDTQYF.